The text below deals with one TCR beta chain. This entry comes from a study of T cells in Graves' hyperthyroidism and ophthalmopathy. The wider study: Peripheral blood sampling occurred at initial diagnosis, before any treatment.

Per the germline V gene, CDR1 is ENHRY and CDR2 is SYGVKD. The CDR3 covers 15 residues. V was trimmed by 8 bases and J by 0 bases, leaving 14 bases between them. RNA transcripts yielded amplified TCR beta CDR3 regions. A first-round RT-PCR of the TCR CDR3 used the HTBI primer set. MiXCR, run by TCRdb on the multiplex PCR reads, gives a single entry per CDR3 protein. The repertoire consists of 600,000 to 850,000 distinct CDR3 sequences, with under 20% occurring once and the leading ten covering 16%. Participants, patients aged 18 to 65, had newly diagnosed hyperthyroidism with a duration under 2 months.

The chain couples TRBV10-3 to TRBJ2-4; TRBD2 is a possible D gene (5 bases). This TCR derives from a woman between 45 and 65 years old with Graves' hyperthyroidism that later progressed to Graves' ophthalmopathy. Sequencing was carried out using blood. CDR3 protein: CAIGVAEGAKNIQYF. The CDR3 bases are TGTGCCATCGGGGTGGCCGAGGGAGCCAAAAACATTCAGTACTTC.